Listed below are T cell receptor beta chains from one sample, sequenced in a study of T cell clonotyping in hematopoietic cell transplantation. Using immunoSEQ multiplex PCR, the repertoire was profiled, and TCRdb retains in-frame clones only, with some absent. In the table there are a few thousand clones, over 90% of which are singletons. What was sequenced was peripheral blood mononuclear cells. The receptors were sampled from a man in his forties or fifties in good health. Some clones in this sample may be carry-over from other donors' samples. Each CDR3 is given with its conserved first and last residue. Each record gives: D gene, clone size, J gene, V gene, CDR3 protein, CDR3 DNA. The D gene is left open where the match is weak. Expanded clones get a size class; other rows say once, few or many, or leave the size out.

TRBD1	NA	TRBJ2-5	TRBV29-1	CSATGTGWETQYF	TGCAGCGCTACCGGGACAGGGTGGGAGACCCAGTACTTC
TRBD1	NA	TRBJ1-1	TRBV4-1	CASSQTPGQGYTEAFF	TGCGCCAGCAGCCAAACACCGGGACAGGGTTACACTGAAGCTTTCTTT
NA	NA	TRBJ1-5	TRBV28	CASSPSLGNQPQHF	TGTGCCAGCAGTCCGTCTCTTGGCAATCAGCCCCAGCATTTT
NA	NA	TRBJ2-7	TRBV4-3	CASSQDGLSGEQYF	TGCGCCAGCAGCCAGGACGGCCTCTCGGGTGAGCAGTACTTC
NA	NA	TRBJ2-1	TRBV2	CVQTSAGTGSYNEQFF	TGTGTTCAAACGTCCGCAGGGACGGGGTCCTACAATGAGCAGTTCTTC
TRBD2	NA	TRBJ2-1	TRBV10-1	CASSENSLGTSKDEQFF	TGCGCCAGCAGTGAGAATTCGCTCGGGACTAGTAAGGATGAGCAGTTCTTC
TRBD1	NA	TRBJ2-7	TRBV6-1	CASRATGVYEQYF	TGTGCCAGCAGAGCGACAGGGGTTTACGAGCAGTACTTC
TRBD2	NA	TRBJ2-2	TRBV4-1	CASSPLTSGGTGELFF	TGCGCCAGCAGCCCGTTGACTAGCGGGGGCACCGGGGAGCTGTTTTTT
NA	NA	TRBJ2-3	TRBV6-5	CASSYSRGPGTDTQYF	TGTGCCAGCAGTTACTCTCGGGGGCCAGGCACAGATACGCAGTATTTT
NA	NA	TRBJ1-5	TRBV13	CASSFGGRGSNQPQHF	TGTGCCAGCAGCTTCGGAGGGAGGGGAAGCAATCAGCCCCAGCATTTT
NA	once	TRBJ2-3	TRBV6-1	CASSERRGSLRYSTDTQYF	TGTGCCAGCAGTGAAAGGAGAGGGAGTTTAAGATATAGCACAGATACGCAGTATTTT
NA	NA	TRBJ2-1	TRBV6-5	CASSYGSSYEQFF	TGTGCCAGCAGTTACGGGTCTAGCTATGAGCAGTTCTTC
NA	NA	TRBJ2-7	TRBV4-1	CASSPFRAGRNYEQYF	TGCGCCAGCAGCCCCTTCAGGGCGGGGAGAAACTACGAGCAGTACTTC
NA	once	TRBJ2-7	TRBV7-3	CASSLRGGQGEQYF	TGTGCCAGCAGCTTAAGGGGGGGGCAAGGCGAGCAGTACTTC
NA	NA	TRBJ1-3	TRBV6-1	CASRGGEAGNTIYF	TGTGCCAGCAGGGGGGGGGAAGCTGGAAACACCATATATTTT
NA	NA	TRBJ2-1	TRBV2	CASRVLAQSSYNEQFF	TGTGCCAGCAGGGTGCTAGCCCAAAGCTCCTACAATGAGCAGTTCTTC
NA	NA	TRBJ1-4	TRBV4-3	CASSQDQYQGEKLFF	TGCGCCAGCAGCCAAGATCAGTACCAGGGCGAAAAACTGTTTTTT
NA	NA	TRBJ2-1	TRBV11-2	CASSLGSSAYNEQFF	TGTGCCAGCAGCTTAGGAAGTAGTGCTTACAATGAGCAGTTCTTC
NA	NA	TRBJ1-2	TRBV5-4	CASSLEGNYGYTF	TGTGCCAGCAGCTTGGAGGGTAACTATGGCTACACCTTC
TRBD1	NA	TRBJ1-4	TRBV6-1	CAGSGTGAEKLFF	TGTGCCGGATCCGGGACAGGGGCTGAAAAACTGTTTTTT
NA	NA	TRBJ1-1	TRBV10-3	CAISMSAGKTVNTEAFF	TGTGCCATCAGTATGTCGGCCGGGAAAACAGTGAACACTGAAGCTTTCTTT
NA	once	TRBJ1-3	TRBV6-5	CASSAGFGGNTIYF	TGTGCCAGCAGCGCAGGGTTTGGAGGAAACACCATATATTTT
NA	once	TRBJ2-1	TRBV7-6	CASSRDSSTYNEQFF	TGTGCCAGCAGCAGAGACAGTTCAACCTACAATGAGCAGTTCTTC
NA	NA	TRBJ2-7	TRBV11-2	CASSLGGGLYEQYF	TGTGCCAGCAGCTTAGGGGGGGGCCTATACGAGCAGTACTTC
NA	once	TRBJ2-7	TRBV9	CASSVFPLPYEQYF	TGTGCCAGCAGCGTATTCCCCCTTCCCTACGAGCAGTACTTC
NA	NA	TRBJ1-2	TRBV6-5	CASSYLNGWGYGYTF	TGTGCCAGCAGTTACTTGAATGGATGGGGCTATGGCTACACCTTC
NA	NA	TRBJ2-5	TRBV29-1	CSSDGGVQETQYF	TGCAGCTCCGATGGAGGGGTCCAAGAGACCCAGTACTTC
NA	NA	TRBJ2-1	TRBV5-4	CASSLYPTRYNEQFF	TGTGCCAGCAGCCTCTACCCGACTCGTTACAATGAGCAGTTCTTC
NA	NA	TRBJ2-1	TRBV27	CASSRGGSYNEQFF	TGTGCCAGCTCCAGAGGGGGTTCTTACAATGAGCAGTTCTTC
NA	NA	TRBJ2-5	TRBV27	CASSYRGETQYF	TGTGCCAGCAGTTATAGGGGAGAGACCCAGTACTTC
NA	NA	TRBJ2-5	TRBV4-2	CASSQDLRGQETQYF	TGTGCCAGCAGCCAAGATCTGCGGGGCCAAGAGACCCAGTACTTC
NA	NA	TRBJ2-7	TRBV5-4	CASSLGGTYEQYF	TGTGCCAGCAGCTTAGGAGGTACCTACGAGCAGTACTTC
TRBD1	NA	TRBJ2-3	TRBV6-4	CASSDSGQVTDTQYF	TGTGCCAGCAGTGACTCGGGACAGGTTACAGATACGCAGTATTTT
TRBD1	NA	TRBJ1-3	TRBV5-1	CASSLTPGQGSGNTIYF	TGCGCCAGCAGCTTAACACCGGGACAGGGTTCTGGAAACACCATATATTTT
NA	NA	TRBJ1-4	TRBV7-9	CASSLSAATNEKLFF	TGTGCCAGCAGCCTGTCAGCCGCAACTAATGAAAAACTGTTTTTT
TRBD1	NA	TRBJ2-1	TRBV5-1	CASNSQGGRNDEQFF	TGCGCCAGCAACTCACAGGGGGGTCGAAACGATGAGCAGTTCTTC
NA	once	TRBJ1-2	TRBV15	CATSGWTGEDYGYTF	TGTGCCACCAGCGGCTGGACCGGGGAGGACTATGGCTACACCTTC
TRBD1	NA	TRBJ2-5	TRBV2	CASRPGDRVGETQYF	TGTGCCAGCAGACCCGGGGACAGGGTGGGGGAGACCCAGTACTTC
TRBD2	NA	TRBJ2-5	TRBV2	CASLGLAGETQYF	TGTGCCAGCTTAGGACTAGCCGGAGAGACCCAGTACTTC
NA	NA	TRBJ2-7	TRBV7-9	CASSLEDGGYEQYF	TGTGCCAGCAGCTTAGAAGACGGTGGCTACGAGCAGTACTTC
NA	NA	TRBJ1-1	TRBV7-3	CASSLSRNTEAFF	TGTGCCAGCAGCTTAAGTAGGAACACTGAAGCTTTCTTT
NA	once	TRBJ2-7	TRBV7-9	CASSPDGSSYEQYF	TGTGCCAGCAGCCCGGACGGGAGCTCCTACGAGCAGTACTTC
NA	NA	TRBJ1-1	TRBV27	CASQQGWGTEAFF	TGTGCTAGTCAACAGGGATGGGGCACTGAAGCTTTCTTT
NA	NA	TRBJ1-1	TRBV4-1	CASSQVGHTEAFF	TGCGCCAGCAGCCAAGTTGGGCACACTGAAGCTTTCTTT
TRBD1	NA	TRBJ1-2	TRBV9	CASSARQGDGYTF	TGTGCCAGCAGCGCCCGACAGGGTGATGGCTACACCTTC
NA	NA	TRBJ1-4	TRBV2	CASSSTGIPTNEKLFF	TGTGCCAGCAGCAGTACAGGGATCCCAACTAATGAAAAACTGTTTTTT